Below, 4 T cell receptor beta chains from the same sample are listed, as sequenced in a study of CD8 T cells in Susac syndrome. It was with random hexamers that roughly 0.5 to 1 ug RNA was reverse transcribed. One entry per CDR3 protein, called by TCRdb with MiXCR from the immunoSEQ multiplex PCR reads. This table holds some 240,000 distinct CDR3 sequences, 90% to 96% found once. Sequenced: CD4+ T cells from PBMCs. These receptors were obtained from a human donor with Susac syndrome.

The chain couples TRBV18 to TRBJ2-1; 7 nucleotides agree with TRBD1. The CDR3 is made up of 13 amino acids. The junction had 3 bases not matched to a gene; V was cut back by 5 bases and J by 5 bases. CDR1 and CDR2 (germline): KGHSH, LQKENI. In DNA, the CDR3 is TGTGCCAGCTCAGCAGGACAGGACAATGAGCAGTTCTTC. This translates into CASSAGQDNEQFF.

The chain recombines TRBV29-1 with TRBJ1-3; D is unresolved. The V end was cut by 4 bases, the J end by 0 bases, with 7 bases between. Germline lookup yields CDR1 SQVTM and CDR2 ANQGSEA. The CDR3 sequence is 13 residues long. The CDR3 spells CSVVGSSGNTIYF. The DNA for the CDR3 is TGCAGCGTTGTAGGCTCCTCTGGAAACACCATATATTTT.

The CDR3 region has the DNA TGCAGCGTTGAAGATTGGACCACCTCCTACAATGAGCAGTTCTTC. It specifies CSVEDWTTSYNEQFF. The J gene is TRBJ2-1, the V gene TRBV29-1; D gene uncertain. Germline CDR1 is SQVTM and CDR2 is ANQGSEA. Trimming shortened V by 0 bases and J by 0 bases, and 9 bases separated the two germline ends. This CDR3 contains 15 residues.

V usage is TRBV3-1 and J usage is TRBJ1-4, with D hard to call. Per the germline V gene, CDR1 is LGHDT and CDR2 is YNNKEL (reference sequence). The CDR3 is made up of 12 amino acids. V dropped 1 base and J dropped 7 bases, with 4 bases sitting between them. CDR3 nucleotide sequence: TGTGCCAGCAGCCAAGGCAGTGAAAAACTGTTTTTT. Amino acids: CASSQGSEKLFF.